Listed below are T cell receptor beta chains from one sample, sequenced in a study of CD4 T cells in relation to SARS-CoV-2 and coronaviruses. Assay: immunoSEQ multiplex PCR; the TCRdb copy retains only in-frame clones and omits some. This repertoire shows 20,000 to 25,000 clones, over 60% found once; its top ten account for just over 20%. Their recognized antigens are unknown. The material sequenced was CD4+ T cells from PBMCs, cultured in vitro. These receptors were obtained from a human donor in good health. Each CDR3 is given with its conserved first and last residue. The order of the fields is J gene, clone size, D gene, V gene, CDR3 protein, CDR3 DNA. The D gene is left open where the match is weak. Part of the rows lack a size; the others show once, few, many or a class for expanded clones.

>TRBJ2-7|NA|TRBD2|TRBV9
CASSFSSVAGASYEQYF
TGTGCCAGCAGCTTCAGTAGCGTAGCGGGGGCTTCCTACGAGCAGTACTTC
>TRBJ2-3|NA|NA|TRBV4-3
CASSRTLSTDTQYF
TGCGCCAGCAGCCGCACCTTAAGCACAGATACGCAGTATTTT
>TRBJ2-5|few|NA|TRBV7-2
CASSLNTGTTRETQYF
TGTGCCAGCAGCTTAAATACCGGGACAACCAGAGAGACCCAGTACTTC
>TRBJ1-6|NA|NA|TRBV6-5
CASSYLQGREDSPLHF
TGTGCCAGCAGTTACTTACAGGGCCGGGAAGATTCACCCCTCCACTTT
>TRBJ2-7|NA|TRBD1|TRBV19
CASGTGGVEQYF
TGTGCCAGTGGGACAGGGGGCGTCGAGCAGTACTTC
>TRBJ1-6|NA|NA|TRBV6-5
CASSYSAGVDSPLHF
TGTGCCAGCAGTTACTCTGCAGGGGTGGATTCACCCCTCCACTTT
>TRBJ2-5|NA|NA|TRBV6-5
CASSYSIISETQYF
TGTGCCAGCAGTTACTCGATCATATCGGAGACCCAGTACTTC
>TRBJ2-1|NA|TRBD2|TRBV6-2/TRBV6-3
CASSPSAGGVDEQFF
TGTGCCAGCAGTCCATCAGCGGGGGGTGTGGATGAGCAGTTCTTC
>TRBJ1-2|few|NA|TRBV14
CASSYSRSSSGYTF
TGTGCCAGCAGCTATTCTAGGAGCAGCAGTGGCTACACCTTC
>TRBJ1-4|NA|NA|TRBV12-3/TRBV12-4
CASSQGGEKLFF
TGTGCCAGCAGCCAGGGTGGTGAAAAACTGTTTTTT
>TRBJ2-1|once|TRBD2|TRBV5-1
CASSKLTGLAGGITNEQFF
TGCGCCAGCAGTAAACTAACGGGACTAGCGGGAGGGATCACCAATGAGCAGTTCTTC
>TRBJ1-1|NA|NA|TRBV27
CASSSIVRNEAFF
TGTGCCAGCAGTTCCATTGTTCGGAATGAAGCTTTCTTT
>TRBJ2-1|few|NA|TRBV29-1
CSVEASVNSYNEQFF
TGCAGCGTTGAGGCTAGCGTGAACTCCTACAATGAGCAGTTCTTC
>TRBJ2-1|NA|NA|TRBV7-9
CASRLQGYNEQFF
TGTGCCAGCAGGCTACAGGGATACAATGAGCAGTTCTTC
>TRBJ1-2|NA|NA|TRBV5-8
CASSLPRLGLSLSNYGYTF
TGTGCCAGCAGCCTCCCCCGCTTGGGTCTTTCTCTTTCTAACTATGGCTACACCTTC
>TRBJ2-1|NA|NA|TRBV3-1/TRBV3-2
CASSQVVGNEQFF
TGTGCCAGCAGCCAAGTTGTGGGGAATGAGCAGTTCTTC
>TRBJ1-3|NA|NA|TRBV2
CASSLQGLDGNTIYF
TGTGCCAGCAGTTTGCAGGGGTTAGATGGAAACACCATATATTTT
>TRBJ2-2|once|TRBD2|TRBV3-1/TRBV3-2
CASSQFLAGRTGELFF
TGTGCCAGCAGCCAATTTCTAGCGGGGCGAACCGGGGAGCTGTTTTTT
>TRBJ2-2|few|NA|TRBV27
CASSGRQGGTGELFF
TGTGCCAGCAGTGGAAGACAGGGAGGGACCGGGGAGCTGTTTTTT
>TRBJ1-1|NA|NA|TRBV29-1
CSVEIGAKAFF
TGCAGCGTTGAAATAGGGGCTAAAGCTTTCTTT
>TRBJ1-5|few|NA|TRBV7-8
CASSSRGANQPQHF
TGTGCCAGCAGCTCCCGGGGTGCGAATCAGCCCCAGCATTTT
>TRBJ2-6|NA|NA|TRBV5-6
CASSREGLSGANVLTF
TGTGCCAGCAGCCGAGAAGGGCTCTCTGGGGCCAACGTCCTGACTTTC
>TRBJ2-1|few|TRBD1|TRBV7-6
CASSFGQGGVNEQFF
TGTGCCAGCAGCTTTGGACAGGGGGGGGTCAATGAGCAGTTCTTC
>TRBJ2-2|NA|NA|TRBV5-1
CASSLELGSAGELFF
TGCGCCAGCAGCTTGGAGCTCGGATCCGCCGGGGAGCTGTTTTTT
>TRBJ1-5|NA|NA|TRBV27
CASRPTEAWRQPQHF
TGTGCCAGCAGGCCCACAGAGGCCTGGAGGCAGCCCCAGCATTTT
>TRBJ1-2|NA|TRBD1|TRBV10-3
CAISAGAGTGDNYGYTF
TGTGCCATCAGTGCGGGTGCCGGGACAGGGGATAACTATGGCTACACCTTC
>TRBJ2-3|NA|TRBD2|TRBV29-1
CSVSSGIADTQYF
TGCAGCGTCTCTAGCGGGATCGCAGATACGCAGTATTTT
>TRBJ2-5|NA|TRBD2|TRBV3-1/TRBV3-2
CASSQEPSGGSAQYF
TGTGCCAGCAGCCAAGAGCCTAGCGGGGGTTCAGCCCAGTACTTC
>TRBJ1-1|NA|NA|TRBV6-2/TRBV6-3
CASSDRRGDTEAFF
TGTGCCAGCAGCGACCGCCGGGGGGACACTGAAGCTTTCTTT
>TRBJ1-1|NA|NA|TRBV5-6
CASSAQLGSNTEAFF
TGTGCCAGCAGCGCGCAGCTAGGTAGCAACACTGAAGCTTTCTTT
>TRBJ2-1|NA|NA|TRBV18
CASSPKPGHGSYNEQFF
TGTGCCAGCTCACCGAAACCGGGCCACGGTTCCTACAATGAGCAGTTCTTC
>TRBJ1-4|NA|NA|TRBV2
CASSVSRQANEKLFF
TGTGCCAGCAGTGTCTCCCGACAGGCTAATGAAAAACTGTTTTTT
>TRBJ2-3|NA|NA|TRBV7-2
CASSLRGTAMGRDTQYF
TGTGCCAGCAGCTTACGCGGAACGGCTATGGGGCGAGATACGCAGTATTTT
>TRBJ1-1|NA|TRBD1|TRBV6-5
CASSPTTGSGTEAFF
TGTGCCAGCAGCCCCACGACAGGGTCAGGCACTGAAGCTTTCTTT
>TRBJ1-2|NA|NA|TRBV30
CAWAPGPYGYTF
TGTGCCTGGGCACCGGGCCCCTATGGCTACACCTTC
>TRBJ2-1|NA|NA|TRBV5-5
CASSLVGSGPFF
TGTGCCAGCAGCTTGGTCGGGAGCGGGCCGTTCTTC
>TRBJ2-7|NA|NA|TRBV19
CASSTGNSYEQYF
TGTGCCAGTAGTACGGGGAACTCCTACGAGCAGTACTTC
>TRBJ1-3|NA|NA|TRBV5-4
CASSSRRGGNSGNTIYF
TGTGCCAGCAGCTCACGACGCGGAGGAAACTCTGGAAACACCATATATTTT
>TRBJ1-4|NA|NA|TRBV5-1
CASSFGRQNEKLFF
TGCGCCAGCAGCTTTGGACGGCAAAATGAAAAACTGTTTTTT
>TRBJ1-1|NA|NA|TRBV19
CASSIVVPNTEAFF
TGTGCCAGTAGTATAGTTGTCCCGAACACTGAAGCTTTCTTT